A selection of T cell receptor beta chains follows, all from one sample in a study of OX40 agonist ivuxolimab in advanced cancers. Here immunoSEQ multiplex PCR was the method, and the copy in TCRdb shows in-frame clones only, minus some. The table has 50,000 to 70,000 clones, approximately 91% seen once; the top ten hold about 4.1%. The source material was CD4+ or CD8+ T cells sorted from blood, sampled in a trial of the OX40 agonist ivuxolimab. The origin of the receptors is an adult with an advanced solid tumor such as melanoma, head and neck, liver or kidney cancer. Each CDR3 is given with its conserved first and last residue.

J gene	V gene	CDR3 protein
TRBJ2-3	TRBV7-9	CASSLGTSGGTDTQYF
TRBJ2-1	TRBV7-9	CASSPLAGGAYNEQFF
TRBJ1-2	TRBV28	CASSLQGAWYGYTF
TRBJ2-1	TRBV4-3	CASSQDATGGPREQFF
NA	TRBV27	CATRRPGQSYEQYF
TRBJ2-3	TRBV28	CASSLWTSGTTDTQYF
TRBJ2-7	TRBV29-1	CSVGVGTHEQYF
TRBJ2-7	TRBV6-6	CASSPPTGGYEQYF
TRBJ2-2	TRBV4-3	CASSLGRMNTGELFF
TRBJ2-7	TRBV27	CASSLSYRGLNYEQYF
TRBJ2-1	TRBV27	CASSFGTTTNEQFF
TRBJ2-7	TRBV19	CASSMRWQGTYEQYF
TRBJ2-2	TRBV6-1	CASAPRLAAWELFF
TRBJ2-1	TRBV18	CASSPAGVPDYNEQFF
TRBJ2-1	TRBV10-3	CAISESAQPPYNEQFF
TRBJ2-7	TRBV7-6	CASSTGLDPYEQYF
TRBJ2-1	TRBV5-1	CASSLISSGTGSEQFF
TRBJ2-7	TRBV29-1	CSVLGSGPSSYEQYF
NA	TRBV13	CASSSFGTGGIEQYF
TRBJ2-3	TRBV29-1	CSVPTLRGDTQYF
TRBJ1-2	TRBV6-5	CASSYDVFGGGGYTF
TRBJ2-6	TRBV5-6	CASSLGVRGLGANVLTF
TRBJ2-7	TRBV4-1	CASSQGLAPPGDEQYF